This T cell receptor (beta chain) was observed in a study of blood T cell repertoires in COVID-19. This CDR3 is 14 amino acids long. Trimming took off 1 base at V and 4 bases at J, with 10 bases between the two ends. Germline lookup yields CDR1 MNHEY and CDR2 SVGAGI. The repertoire was sequenced with immunoSEQ multiplex PCR; TCRdb's copy has only in-frame clones and lacks some. The table shows 200,000 to 250,000 clones, with around 84% occurring only once. The sample comprised PBMCs or T cells enriched from blood (not recorded which). The receptor comes from a woman in her forties who had recovered from COVID-19. The rearrangement joins TRBV6-5 to TRBJ1-1, with a tentative D call TRBD1 (5 bases). This CDR3 is CASSYYPGGTEAFF. Written as DNA, the CDR3 is TGTGCCAGCAGTTACTACCCCGGGGGCACTGAAGCTTTCTTT.